The 3 T cell receptor beta chains given below trace back to one sample, sequenced in a study of cytomegalovirus exposure and HLA in healthy donors. The PCR ran on 60 Vbeta and 13 Jbeta primers. Clones were read by immunoSEQ multiplex PCR, and TCRdb kept only the in-frame ones, dropping some. This table holds 140,000 to 150,000 clones, 60% to 75% found once. The sample consisted of PBMCs. The source of these receptors is a man aged 25-45 years in good health and CMV-seronegative.

The chain combines TRBV28 with TRBJ1-1; a weak D match, TRBD1 (6 bases). Germline V gives CDR1 MDHEN, CDR2 SYDVKM. V lost 6 bases and J 0 bases, leaving 8 bases between the germline ends. The length of the CDR3 is 13 residues. CDR3 sequence: CASSRQVNTEAFF. The CDR3 DNA sequence: TGTGCCAGCAGCCGACAGGTGAACACTGAAGCTTTCTTT.

The chain couples TRBV9 to TRBJ2-1; TRBD2 matches at 10 bases. Germline-derived CDR1 and CDR2 are SGDLS and YYNGEE. The J segment lost 7 bases and the V segment lost 2 bases, leaving 6 bases of the junction unmatched. CDR3 length: 15 amino acids. The CDR3 here is CASSVGLAWGNEQFF. CDR3 DNA sequence: TGTGCCAGCAGCGTGGGACTAGCGTGGGGGAATGAGCAGTTCTTC. The entire variable domain, with the rest obtained from reference TRBV9 and TRBJ2-1, is as follows: DSGVTQTPKHLITATGQRVTLRCSPRSGDLSVYWYQQSLDQGLQFLIQYYNGEERAKGNILERFSAQQFPDLHSELNLSSLELGDSALYFCASSVGLAWGNEQFFGPGTRLTVL.

The CDR3 DNA reads TGTGCCAGCAACGGTTTGGGACAGGGGGCGGGAGAGCAGTACTTC. This sequence encodes CASNGLGQGAGEQYF. The chain has TRBV2 and TRBJ2-7, with 12 bases fitting TRBD1. V was pared by 7 bases and J by 7 bases, with 11 bases of the junction left unmatched. Per the germline V gene, CDR1 is SNHLY and CDR2 is FYNNEI. The CDR3 runs to 15 residues.